Listed here are 2 T cell receptor beta chains from one sample, sequenced in a study of CDR3 diversity in severe acne. MiXCR, applied by TCRdb to the PCR reads, yields one record per CDR3 protein. The table includes about 85,000 distinct CDR3 sequences, approximately 52% detected once. The sample taken for sequencing was blood. The source of these receptors is a male donor in good health, serving as a control.

V is TRBV20-1 and J is TRBJ2-5; TRBD2 might be the D (6 bases). The CDR3 sequence is 15 residues long. CDR1 is DFQATT and CDR2 is SNEGSKA in the germline V gene (reference sequence). Deletions cut 6 bases from V and 5 bases from J, with 22 bases between. Here the CDR3 DNA reads TGCAGTGCCACAATGCGGGGAGTTGGTGTGGAGACCCAGTACTTC. It is translated as CSATMRGVGVETQYF.

This clonotype was found a few times. The chain couples TRBV11-2 to TRBJ2-5; TRBD1 is a possible D gene (5 bases). V was trimmed by 7 bases and J by 2 bases, leaving 11 bases between them. Germline CDR1 SGHAT, CDR2 FQNNGV. The CDR3 spans 13 residues. CDR3 sequence (DNA): TGTGCCAGCAACCCAACAGGACAAGAGACCCAGTACTTC. It yields the protein CASNPTGQETQYF.